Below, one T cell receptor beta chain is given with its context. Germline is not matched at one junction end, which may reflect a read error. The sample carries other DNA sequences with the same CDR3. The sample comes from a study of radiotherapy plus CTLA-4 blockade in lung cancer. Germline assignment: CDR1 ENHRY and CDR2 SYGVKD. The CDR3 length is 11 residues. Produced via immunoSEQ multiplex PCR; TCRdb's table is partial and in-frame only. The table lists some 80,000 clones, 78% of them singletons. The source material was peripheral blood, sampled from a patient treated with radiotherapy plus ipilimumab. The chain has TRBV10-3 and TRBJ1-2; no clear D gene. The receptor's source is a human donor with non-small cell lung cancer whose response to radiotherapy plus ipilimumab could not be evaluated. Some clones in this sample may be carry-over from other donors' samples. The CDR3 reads CAISAGYGYTF. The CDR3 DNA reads TGCGCCATCAGTGCGGGCTATGGCTACACCTTC.